This entry lists 32 T cell receptor beta chains sequenced from one sample in a study of blood T cell repertoires in COVID-19. The data were produced by immunoSEQ multiplex PCR, yet TCRdb's version contains in-frame clones alone and is incomplete. The data contain about 270,000 clones, roughly nine tenths of them singletons. Sequencing input: PBMCs or T cells enriched from blood (not recorded which). Source of these receptors: a woman between 18 and 29 years old who had recovered from COVID-19.

The rearrangement joins TRBV2 to TRBJ2-5; TRBD1 agrees at 12 bases. The CDR3 loop spans 15 amino acids. Germline lookup yields CDR1 SNHLY and CDR2 FYNNEI. Losses at the gene ends were 6 bases for V and 3 bases for J; bases not matched to a gene: 5. The CDR3 reads CASSPGTGGKETQYF. The DNA for the CDR3 is TGTGCCAGCAGCCCTGGGACAGGGGGCAAAGAGACCCAGTACTTC. Variable domain in full (rest from reference TRBV2 and TRBJ2-5): EPEVTQTPSHQVTQMGQEVILRCVPISNHLYFYWYRQILGQKVEFLVSFYNNEISEKSEIFDDQFSVERPDGSNFTLKIRSTKLEDSAMYFCASSPGTGGKETQYFGPGTRLLVL.

The chain couples TRBV4-1 to TRBJ1-5; 11 positions agree with TRBD1. V gave up 1 base and J gave up 0 bases; unmatched junction bases: 2. Germline CDR1 MGHRA, CDR2 YSYEKL. CDR3 length: 17 residues. The CDR3 sequence is CASSQAGTGGSNQPQHF. CDR3 DNA: TGCGCCAGCAGCCAAGCAGGGACAGGGGGTAGCAATCAGCCCCAGCATTTT.

The CDR3 loop reads CASSGGPLASQPQHF. CDR3 sequence (DNA): TGTGCCAGCAGTGGTGGACCGCTAGCAAGTCAGCCCCAGCATTTT. The chain couples TRBV2 to TRBJ1-5, with D uncertain. Germline V gene lookup returns CDR1 SNHLY and CDR2 FYNNEI. The V end was cut by 4 bases, the J end by 6 bases, with 16 bases between. This CDR3 is 15 amino acids long.

The chain has TRBV7-2 and TRBJ1-2, with D tentatively TRBD1 (6 bases). The CDR3 loop spans 14 amino acids. Trimming removed 5 bases at V and 4 bases at J, with 14 bases between. CDR1 is SGHTA and CDR2 is FQGNSA in the germline V gene. The CDR3 is CASSPKQGPYGYTF. CDR3 bases: TGTGCCAGCAGCCCTAAACAGGGTCCCTATGGCTACACCTTC.

The V and J genes are TRBV18 and TRBJ2-5, with 7 bases lining up with TRBD1. This CDR3 has 13 amino acids. Germline loops: CDR1 KGHSH, CDR2 LQKENI. Trimming took 3 bases from V and 2 from J; bases not matched to a gene: 0. In nucleotides, the CDR3 is TGTGCCAGCTCACCGGGACAGCAAGAGACCCAGTACTTC. Residues: CASSPGQQETQYF.

This clone was picked up one time. The CDR3 DNA reads TGTGCCAGCAGCCGAGACACAGGGAACACTGAAGCTTTCTTT. Translated: CASSRDTGNTEAFF. The chain uses TRBV6-5 and TRBJ1-1; weak D call: TRBD1 (5 bases). The V gene's germline CDR1 is MNHEY and CDR2 SVGAGI. The CDR3 totals 14 residues. The ends were cut back, 6 bases at V and 1 base at J, with 12 bases in the middle.

This clone was counted a single time. V and J are TRBV11-2 and TRBJ1-1, with D perhaps matching TRBD1 (6 bases). The V end was cut by 5 bases, the J end by 0 bases, with 16 bases between. The CDR3 has 16 amino acids. The germline V gene has CDR1 SGHAT and CDR2 FQNNGV. The CDR3 loop is CASSTTGHTMNTEAFF. CDR3 DNA sequence: TGTGCCAGCAGCACCACGGGACATACCATGAACACTGAAGCTTTCTTT.

The rearrangement uses TRBV2 and TRBJ2-7; 14 bases map to TRBD2. This CDR3 has 16 amino acids. CDR1 SNHLY and CDR2 FYNNEI come from the germline V gene. V shed 7 bases and J 0 bases; nucleotides not matched to a gene: 5. In DNA form, the CDR3 reads TGTGCCAGCATCGAAGGGACTAGCGGGGGCTCCTACGAGCAGTACTTC. Its protein is CASIEGTSGGSYEQYF.

The J gene is TRBJ2-1, the V gene TRBV5-1; D might be TRBD1 (6 bases). V dropped 2 bases and J dropped 9 bases, with 12 bases sitting between them. The germline gives CDR1 SGHRS, CDR2 YFSETQ. CDR3 size: 13 residues. Written as DNA, the CDR3 is TGCGCCAGCAGCTTAACAACAGGGCTTGAGCAGTTCTTC. Amino acids: CASSLTTGLEQFF.

The genes are TRBV6-4 and TRBJ2-3; no clear D gene. Germline V gene lookup returns CDR1 MRHNA and CDR2 SNTAGT. V dropped 2 bases and J dropped 0 bases, with 3 bases sitting between them. This CDR3 comprises 13 residues. CDR3 loop: CASSDQSTDTQYF. The CDR3 DNA reads as TGTGCCAGCAGTGACCAAAGCACAGATACGCAGTATTTT.

The rearrangement uses TRBV2 and TRBJ1-1, with D maybe TRBD1 (5 bases). The germline V and J ends were trimmed by 8 bases and 2 bases, with 18 bases remaining between them. This CDR3 has 15 amino acids. From germline, CDR1 is SNHLY and CDR2 FYNNEI. The CDR3 nucleotides are TGTGCCAGCGTCTCCGGGGCGGGAGGAAACACTGAAGCTTTCTTT. Translated, it gives CASVSGAGGNTEAFF.

The chain uses TRBV5-1 and TRBJ1-2; D not certain. This CDR3 spans 16 amino acids. V was shortened by 4 bases and J by 4 bases, with 20 bases between the two germline ends. Germline V gene lookup returns CDR1 SGHRS and CDR2 YFSETQ. CDR3 in DNA: TGCGCCAGCAGCCCCGGTCCTACTCACGCCTCCTATGGCTACACCTTC. Protein: CASSPGPTHASYGYTF.

The rearrangement joins TRBV5-4 to TRBJ1-2; the match to TRBD1 covers 12 bases. Germline loops: CDR1 SGHNT, CDR2 YYREEE (reference sequence). V lost 0 bases, J lost 8 bases, and 8 bases stayed unmatched. The CDR3 has 16 amino acids. Written as DNA, the CDR3 is TGTGCCAGCAGCTTGGGCGGGGGACAGGGGGCTAAAGGCTACACCTTC. It yields the protein CASSLGGGQGAKGYTF.

The chain uses TRBV19 and TRBJ2-3; TRBD1 matches 9 bases. The CDR3 consists of 12 residues. In germline, CDR1 is LNHDA, CDR2 SQIVND (reference sequence). V lost 6 bases, J lost 5 bases, and 0 bases stayed unmatched. The CDR3 here is CASRDRGDTQYF. CDR3 nucleotide sequence: TGTGCCAGTAGGGACAGGGGAGATACGCAGTATTTT. The full variable domain, its missing parts supplied by reference TRBV19 and TRBJ2-3, is DGGITQSPKYLFRKEGQNVTLSCEQNLNHDAMYWYRQDPGQGLRLIYYSQIVNDFQKGDIAEGYSVSREKKESFPLTVTSAQKNPTAFYLCASRDRGDTQYFGPGTRLTVL.

The rearrangement links TRBV7-9 to TRBJ2-1; 8 positions match TRBD2. The V segment lost 1 base and the J segment 8 bases; nucleotides outside the gene matches: 13. This CDR3 is built from 17 residues. Germline assignment: CDR1 SEHNR and CDR2 FQNEAQ (reference sequence). CDR3 region: CASSLGWKRGGLDEQFF. The CDR3 region has the DNA TGTGCCAGCAGCTTAGGGTGGAAACGGGGGGGCCTTGATGAGCAGTTCTTC. The whole variable domain, filled in from reference TRBV7-9 and TRBJ2-1, reads DTGVSQNPRHKITKRGQNVTFRCDPISEHNRLYWYRQTLGQGPEFLTYFQNEAQLEKSRLLSDRFSAERPKGSFSTLEIQRTEQGDSAMYLCASSLGWKRGGLDEQFFGPGTRLTVL.

This clone is a singleton in its sample. The CDR3 DNA sequence: TGTGCCAGCAGTATGTTAGACTATGGCTACACCTTC. It is translated as CASSMLDYGYTF. This chain uses TRBV12-3 or TRBV12-4 with TRBJ1-2; D gene uncertain. CDR3 length: 12 residues. V was cut by 5 bases and J by 3 bases, with 7 bases left in between.

The V and J genes are TRBV27 and TRBJ1-5, with TRBD1 matching 8 bases. The CDR3 has 17 amino acids. The V segment lost 0 bases and the J segment 0 bases; nucleotides outside the gene matches: 4. Germline CDR1 and CDR2: MNHEY and SMNVEV (reference sequence). The CDR3 region is CASSLSGTGYSNQPQHF. CDR3 DNA: TGTGCCAGCAGTTTATCGGGGACAGGCTATAGCAATCAGCCCCAGCATTTT.

The chain recombines TRBV4-1 with TRBJ1-5; D call uncertain. The CDR3 loop spans 16 amino acids. V was trimmed by 2 bases and J by 7 bases, leaving 18 bases between them. Looked up from germline, CDR1 is MGHRA and CDR2 is YSYEKL. The CDR3: CASSQPTWPAGQPQHF. DNA for the CDR3: TGCGCCAGCAGCCAACCTACTTGGCCCGCGGGGCAGCCCCAGCATTTT.

The gene calls are TRBV7-3 and TRBJ1-2, with a possible D match to TRBD1 (5 bases). The CDR3 has 13 residues. V lost 4 bases, J lost 5 bases, and 11 bases lay in between. Germline CDR1 SGHTA, CDR2 FQGTGA. The CDR3 reads CASSYSRVYGYTF. The DNA for the CDR3 is TGTGCCAGCAGCTACTCCAGGGTGTATGGCTACACCTTC.

This chain connects TRBV6-1 to TRBJ2-7; D perhaps matches TRBD2 (5 bases). This CDR3 contains 16 residues. Germline CDR1 is MNHNS and CDR2 is SASEGT. V was shortened by 2 bases and J by 6 bases, with 20 bases between the two germline ends. CDR3 sequence reads: CASSEIGGSDGGEQYF. The CDR3 bases are TGTGCCAGCAGTGAAATTGGTGGGTCCGACGGAGGCGAGCAGTACTTC.

This clone has only one observation. This chain links TRBV2 with TRBJ2-5; 7 bases line up with TRBD1. Germline lookup yields CDR1 SNHLY and CDR2 FYNNEI. The CDR3 length is 15 residues. The junction had 14 bases not matched to a gene; V was cut back by 8 bases and J by 5 bases. The CDR3 sequence: CASGTGQLAMETQYF. As DNA, the CDR3 is TGTGCCAGCGGGACGGGACAGCTTGCTATGGAGACCCAGTACTTC.

This chain connects TRBV5-4 to TRBJ1-2, with no clear D. From germline, CDR1 is SGHNT and CDR2 YYREEE (reference sequence). V was trimmed by 0 bases and J by 7 bases, leaving 13 bases between them. This CDR3 is 14 amino acids long. CDR3 sequence: CASSLANLEGGYTF. The CDR3 nucleotides are TGTGCCAGCAGCTTGGCTAATCTAGAGGGTGGCTACACCTTC.

The V call is TRBV19, the J call TRBJ1-5, with no clear D. V shed 5 bases and J shed 0 bases, with 14 bases lying between them. CDR3 length: 16 residues. Per germline, CDR1 LNHDA and CDR2 SQIVND (reference sequence). The DNA of the CDR3 is TGTGCCAGTAGTCCAAGCGGGGTGCGTAGCAATCAGCCCCAGCATTTT. Its translation is CASSPSGVRSNQPQHF.

This clone was seen once. The CDR3 DNA follows: TGTGCCAGCAGTTTAATGGCCCTCGGGAATGAGCAGTTCTTC. Its translation: CASSLMALGNEQFF. V usage is TRBV28 and J usage is TRBJ2-1; D gene uncertain. This CDR3 spans 14 amino acids. Trimming stripped 2 bases from V and 7 bases from J, with 12 bases between. Germline loops: CDR1 MDHEN, CDR2 SYDVKM.

V and J are TRBV7-2 and TRBJ2-1; TRBD1 aligns across 8 bases. The CDR3 consists of 15 residues. Trimming removed 8 bases from V and 4 bases from J; junction bases left unmatched: 10. In germline, CDR1 is SGHTA, CDR2 FQGNSA. The CDR3: CASRQAGGGYNEQFF. CDR3 in DNA: TGTGCCAGCCGGCAAGCAGGGGGCGGGTACAATGAGCAGTTCTTC.

This sequence joins TRBV11-3 and TRBJ2-3; tentatively, D is TRBD1 (5 bases). The germline V gene encodes CDR1 SGHNT and CDR2 YENEEA. CDR3 length equals 13 residues. The V and J ends lost 3 bases and 4 bases respectively, with 8 bases between them. This CDR3 reads CASSFQGSDTQYF. For the CDR3, the DNA is TGTGCCAGCAGCTTTCAGGGCTCAGATACGCAGTATTTT.

J is TRBJ2-2 and V is TRBV16; 7 positions match TRBD1. The trim removed 1 base at V and 1 base at J, leaving 0 bases unmatched. Germline values: CDR1 KGHSY, CDR2 FQNENV. CDR3 length: 15 amino acids. For the CDR3, the DNA is TGTGCCAGCAGCCAATGGACAGGGAACACCGGGGAGCTGTTTTTT. It translates to CASSQWTGNTGELFF.

The chain combines TRBV28 with TRBJ2-1, with 7 bases that match TRBD2. J was trimmed by 8 bases and V by 5 bases; bases with no gene match: 0. CDR1 and CDR2 from the germline V gene are MDHEN and SYDVKM. The CDR3 runs 11 residues. The CDR3 DNA reads as TGTGCCAGCAGTCGGGGGGATGAGCAGTTCTTC. It encodes CASSRGDEQFF.

The chain joins TRBV18 to TRBJ1-4, with TRBD1 identical over 7 bases. V lost 4 bases and J lost 0; bases outside the gene matches: 5. The CDR3 runs 16 residues. Germline CDR1 is KGHSH and CDR2 is LQKENI. The CDR3 sequence is CASSQGQIATNEKLFF. The CDR3 coding sequence is TGTGCCAGCTCACAGGGACAGATTGCAACTAATGAAAAACTGTTTTTT.

This clone has a handful of counts. The chain has TRBV9 and TRBJ2-1; tentatively, D is TRBD2 (5 bases). V lost 3 bases and J 3 bases, leaving 13 bases between the germline ends. Germline CDR1 reads SGDLS; CDR2 reads YYNGEE. There are 15 residues in the CDR3. The CDR3 DNA reads as TGTGCCAGCAGCGGCCCCCTCGGGATCTACAATGAGCAGTTCTTC. This sequence encodes CASSGPLGIYNEQFF.

This sequence joins TRBV28 and TRBJ1-1; D perhaps matches TRBD1 (6 bases). CDR1 is MDHEN and CDR2 is SYDVKM in the germline V gene. The CDR3 has 18 residues. The V and J ends lost 4 bases and 0 bases respectively, with 21 bases between them. The CDR3: CASSSLTVWGGVNTEAFF. CDR3 sequence (DNA): TGTGCCAGCAGTTCCCTAACGGTATGGGGGGGCGTGAACACTGAAGCTTTCTTT.

This chain joins TRBV6-5 and TRBJ1-5; TRBD1 matches 11 bases. This CDR3 comprises 15 residues. The ends lost 6 bases at V and 4 bases at J; junction bases unmatched: 5. The germline CDR1 and CDR2 sequences are MNHEY and SVGAGI. CDR3 sequence reads: CASRKGDRGNQPQHF. The DNA of the CDR3 is TGTGCCAGCAGGAAGGGGGACAGGGGGAATCAGCCCCAGCATTTT.